This T cell receptor beta chain was recovered during a study of beta chain features in type 1 diabetes. Notes on the study in general: A greater similarity of naive, central memory and Treg TCRB repertoires was seen among patients than among healthy donors. Patients with type 1 diabetes showed fewer VDJ junction insertions and more deletions. TCRB CDR3s were moderately but significantly shorter in Type 1 diabetes patients in all four CD4+ subsets.

Cell sorting via CD45RO/CCR7/CD25/CD127/CD95/CD27 was performed to obtain CD4+ naive, central memory, regulatory and stem cell-like memory cells. Per the germline V gene, CDR1 is MGHDK and CDR2 is SYGVNS. CDR3 length equals 17 residues. Unmatched junction bases numbered 5, after V lost 1 base and J lost 1 base. This clone was seen a handful of times. As yet, its antigen is unknown. What was sequenced were expressed TCRB transcripts, since all of the isolated RNA had been reverse transcribed. The table came from immunoSEQ multiplex PCR; TCRdb's copy has only in-frame clones and leaves some out. The sample records some 180,000 clones, approximately 13% being singletons.

The clonotype originates from a young woman in good health. Sample: central memory CD4+ T cells from blood. The chain uses TRBV25-1 and TRBJ2-1; 9 nucleotides agree with TRBD2. The CDR3 sequence: CASSEWTAGGSYNEQFF. Written as DNA, the CDR3 is TGTGCCAGCAGTGAATGGACCGCGGGAGGGTCCTACAATGAGCAGTTCTTC.